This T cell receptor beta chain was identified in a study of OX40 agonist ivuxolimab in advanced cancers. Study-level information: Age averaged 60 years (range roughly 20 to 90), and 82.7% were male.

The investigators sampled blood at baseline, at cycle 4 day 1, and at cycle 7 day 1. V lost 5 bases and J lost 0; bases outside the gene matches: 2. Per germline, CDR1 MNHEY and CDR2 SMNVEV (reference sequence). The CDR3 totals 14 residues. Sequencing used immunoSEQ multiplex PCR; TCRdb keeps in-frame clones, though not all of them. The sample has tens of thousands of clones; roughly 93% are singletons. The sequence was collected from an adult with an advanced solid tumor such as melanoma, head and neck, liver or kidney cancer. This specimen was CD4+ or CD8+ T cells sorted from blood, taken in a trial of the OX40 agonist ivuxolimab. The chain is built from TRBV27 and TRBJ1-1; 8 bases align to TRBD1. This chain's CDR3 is CASSPGGMNTEAFF. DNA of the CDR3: TGTGCCAGCAGTCCAGGGGGCATGAACACTGAAGCTTTCTTT.